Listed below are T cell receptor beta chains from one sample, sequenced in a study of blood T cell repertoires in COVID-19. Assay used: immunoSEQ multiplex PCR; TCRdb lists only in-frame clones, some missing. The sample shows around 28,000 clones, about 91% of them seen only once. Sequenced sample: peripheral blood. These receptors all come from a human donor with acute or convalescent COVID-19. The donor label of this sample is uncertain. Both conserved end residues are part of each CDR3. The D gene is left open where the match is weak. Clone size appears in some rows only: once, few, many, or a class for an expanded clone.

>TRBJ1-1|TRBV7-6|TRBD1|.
CASSSSDREGTEAFF
TGTGCCAGCAGCTCCTCGGACAGGGAAGGCACTGAAGCTTTCTTT
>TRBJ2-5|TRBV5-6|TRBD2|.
CASSLPLGLAESGETQYF
TGTGCCAGCAGCCTACCCCTCGGACTAGCGGAGAGTGGGGAGACCCAGTACTTC
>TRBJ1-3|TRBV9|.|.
CASSVGSRGNTIYF
TGTGCCAGCAGCGTAGGGAGCCGTGGAAACACCATATATTTT
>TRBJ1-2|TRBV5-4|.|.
CASSRGGERYGYTF
TGTGCCAGCAGCCGAGGCGGGGAGCGCTATGGCTACACCTTC
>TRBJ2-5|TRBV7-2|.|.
CASSLAGARETQYF
TGTGCCAGCAGCTTAGCGGGAGCGAGGGAGACCCAGTACTTC
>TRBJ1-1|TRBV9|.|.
CASSVHLQGTEAFF
TGTGCCAGCAGCGTCCATTTACAGGGCACTGAAGCTTTCTTT
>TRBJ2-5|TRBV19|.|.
CASRIGTSTQETQYF
TGTGCCAGTAGGATAGGGACTTCGACGCAAGAGACCCAGTACTTC
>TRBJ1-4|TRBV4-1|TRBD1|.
CASSQGGQPFNEKLFF
TGCGCCAGCAGCCAAGGGGGACAGCCGTTTAATGAAAAACTGTTTTTT
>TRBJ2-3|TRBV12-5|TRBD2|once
CASGLVRSGSGTQYF
TGTGCTAGTGGTTTGGTCCGGAGCGGGAGTGGTACGCAGTATTTT
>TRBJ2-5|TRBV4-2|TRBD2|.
CASSQEGTSRQETQYF
TGTGCCAGCAGCCAAGAAGGGACTAGCAGACAAGAGACCCAGTACTTC
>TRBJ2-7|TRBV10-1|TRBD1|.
CASSEGGLGQGPSYEQYF
TGCGCCAGCAGTGAGGGGGGTTTGGGACAGGGACCCTCCTACGAGCAGTACTTC
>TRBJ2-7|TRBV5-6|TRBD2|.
CASSLPGGALNEQYF
TGTGCCAGCAGCTTACCGGGAGGGGCCCTTAACGAGCAGTACTTC
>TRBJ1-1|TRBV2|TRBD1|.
CASSGTGSMTEAFF
TGTGCCAGCAGTGGGACAGGGTCCATGACTGAAGCTTTCTTT
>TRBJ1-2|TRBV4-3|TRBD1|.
CASSQEQGNYGYTF
TGCGCCAGCAGCCAGGAACAGGGGAACTATGGCTACACCTTC
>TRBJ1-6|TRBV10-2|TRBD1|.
CASRRQGDSYSPLHF
TGCGCCAGCAGGCGACAGGGGGATAGTTATTCACCCCTCCACTTT
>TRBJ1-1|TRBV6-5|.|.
CASIKRGNTEAFF
TGTGCCAGCATAAAACGGGGGAACACTGAAGCTTTCTTT
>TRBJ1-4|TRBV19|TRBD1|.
CASTSGGEGKLFF
TGTGCCAGTACCTCAGGGGGCGAGGGAAAACTGTTTTTT
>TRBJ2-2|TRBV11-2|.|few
CASSLSGTGELFF
TGTGCCAGCAGCTTAAGCGGCACCGGGGAGCTGTTTTTT
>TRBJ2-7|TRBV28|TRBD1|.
CASRSRIRGLYSYEQYF
TGTGCCAGCAGGTCAAGAATCAGGGGGCTGTATTCCTACGAGCAGTACTTC
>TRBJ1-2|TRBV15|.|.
CATSSETVGGYTF
TGTGCCACCAGCAGCGAGACAGTGGGTGGCTACACCTTC
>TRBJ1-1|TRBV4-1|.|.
CASSQEAALENTEAFF
TGCGCCAGCAGCCAAGAAGCGGCACTCGAGAACACTGAAGCTTTCTTT
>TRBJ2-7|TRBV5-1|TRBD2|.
CASSLDLAGAYEQYF
TGCGCCAGCAGCTTGGATCTAGCGGGGGCCTACGAGCAGTACTTC
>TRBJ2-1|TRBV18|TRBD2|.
CASSPRLAGMANSYNEQFF
TGTGCCAGCTCACCAAGATTAGCGGGAATGGCGAACTCCTACAATGAGCAGTTCTTC
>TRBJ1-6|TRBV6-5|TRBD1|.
CASSQDRGRKSPLHF
TGTGCCAGCAGTCAGGACAGGGGTCGTAAATCACCCCTCCACTTT
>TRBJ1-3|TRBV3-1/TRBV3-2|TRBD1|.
CASSQGTGVANTIYF
TGTGCCAGCAGCCAGGGGACAGGGGTGGCAAACACCATATATTTT
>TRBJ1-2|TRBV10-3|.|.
CAISEQGLYYGYTF
TGTGCCATCAGTGAGCAGGGGCTCTACTATGGCTACACCTTC
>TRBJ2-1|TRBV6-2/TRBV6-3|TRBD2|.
CASSYLAGLVTNEQFF
TGTGCCAGCAGTTACCTAGCGGGACTAGTGACGAATGAGCAGTTCTTC
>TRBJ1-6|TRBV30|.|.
CAWSVPPGVPYNSPLHF
TGTGCCTGGAGTGTACCGCCAGGGGTGCCCTATAATTCACCCCTCCACTTT
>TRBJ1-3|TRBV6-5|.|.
CASRSGGNTIYF
TGTGCCAGCAGATCAGGGGGAAACACCATATATTTT
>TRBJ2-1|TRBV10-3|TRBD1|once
CAIRSRDRGGNEQFF
TGTGCCATCAGAAGCCGGGACAGGGGAGGCAATGAGCAGTTCTTC
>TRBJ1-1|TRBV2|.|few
CASSEVSVAFF
TGTGCCAGCAGTGAAGTCAGTGTAGCTTTCTTT
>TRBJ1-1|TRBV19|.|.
CATLPMRPSSTEAFF
TGTGCCACCCTACCCATGAGGCCCTCTTCCACTGAAGCTTTCTTT
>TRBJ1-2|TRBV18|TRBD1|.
CASSAGQNYGYTF
TGTGCCAGCTCAGCGGGACAGAACTATGGCTACACCTTC
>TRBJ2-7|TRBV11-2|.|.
CASSSYTISYEQYF
TGTGCCAGCAGCTCCTATACCATCTCCTACGAGCAGTACTTC
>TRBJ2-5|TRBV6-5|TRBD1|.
CASSPSGQIKETQYF
TGTGCCAGCAGTCCCTCGGGACAGATTAAAGAGACCCAGTACTTC
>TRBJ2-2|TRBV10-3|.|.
CAIGVQGRTGELFF
TGTGCCATCGGGGTTCAGGGGCGCACCGGGGAGCTGTTTTTT